Here is one T cell receptor (beta chain) with its context. Its antigen remains unidentified. As for time point: newly diagnosed GD, antithyroid drugs for less than 3 months. Isolated PBMC RNA provided the starting material for the TCR library. This record belongs to a study of regulatory T cells in long-lasting Graves disease. Whole-study results and caveats: Relative to new patients (under 1,000), persistent patients exhibited greater sharing of public clonotypes (about 2,700).

The CDR3 consists of 16 residues. Trimming removed 5 bases from V and 3 bases from J, with 14 bases in between. Germline values: CDR1 LNHNV, CDR2 YYDKDF (reference sequence). For TCR beta, libraries came from iRepertoire HTBI primers and Arm-PCR of CDR3 regions. MiXCR was run by TCRdb on the multiplex PCR reads, yielding one entry per CDR3 protein. The data contain 450,000 to 700,000 distinct CDR3 sequences, less than 15% of them singletons. The sample also formed part of further work on T cells in Graves' hyperthyroidism and ophthalmopathy.

The chain recombines TRBV15 with TRBJ2-6; D not resolved. The source was peripheral blood mononuclear cells (PBMCs), collected at new diagnosis, from a patient treated with antithyroid drugs. The sequence derives from a man aged 30 to 39 with Graves disease. CDR3 nucleotide sequence: TGTGCCACCAGCCACAGTTCTGGGGTTGGGGCCAACGTCCTGACTTTC. This sequence encodes CATSHSSGVGANVLTF.